The entry below gives a single T cell receptor (beta chain) sequence along with its context. TCR beta VDJ and CDR3 profiling used genomic DNA as template. TCRdb passed the reads through MiXCR, listing each CDR3 protein once. This sample has about 190,000 distinct CDR3 sequences, with around 50% found just once. This sample stems from a study of CD8+CD57+ T cells in acquired aplastic anemia. The CDR3 consists of 16 residues. V lost 4 bases and J 7 bases, leaving 17 bases between the germline ends. This chain joins TRBV12-3 or TRBV12-4 and TRBJ1-6; perhaps TRBD1 as D (6 bases). The origin of this receptor is a human donor in good health, serving as a control. The sample was sorted CD4+, CD8+, or CD8+CD57+ T cells (not recorded which) from PBMCs. The CDR3 nucleotides are TGTGCCAGCAGTTACCGACTAGCGGGGGCGAATTCACCCCTCCACTTT. The encoded protein is CASSYRLAGANSPLHF.